This T cell receptor (beta chain) originates from a study of blood T cell repertoires in COVID-19. In the study overall: COVID-19 samples, acute and convalescent, were from the United States, Italy and Spain.

How the authors handled the data: Estimated nucleated cell counts came from reference gene primer amplification. Libraries were prepared by immunoSEQ multiplex PCR; TCRdb keeps only in-frame clonotypes and omits some of them. That table furnishes V, J and clone size, whereas the DNA furnished D and trimming. In the table there are approximately 400,000 clones, around 86% of which are singletons. The junction had 5 bases not matched to a gene; V was cut back by 1 base and J by 8 bases. The CDR3 extends over 15 amino acids. The germline CDR1 and CDR2 sequences are MNHNS and SASEGT. Material for sequencing was PBMCs or T cells enriched from blood (not recorded which). This sequence was found in a woman aged 50 to 60 who had recovered from COVID-19. This chain uses TRBV6-1 with TRBJ1-4; 9 positions match TRBD1. CDR3 bases: TGTGCCAGCAGTGAAGGGACAGGGGTGGGCGAAAAACTGTTTTTT. Encoded protein: CASSEGTGVGEKLFF.